The clone carrying this T cell receptor beta chain was counted only a few times. Antigen specificity is unknown. Germline V gene lookup returns CDR1 SGDLS and CDR2 YYNGEE. There are 14 residues in the CDR3. Trimming pared 1 base from V and 5 bases from J, leaving 13 bases between. This entry is derived from a study of cytomegalovirus exposure and HLA in healthy donors. Study-wide findings and caveats: A previous analysis found most TCR beta V segments productive roughly 90% or roughly 30% of the time.

The study ran its PCR with 60 Vbeta and 13 Jbeta primers. Using immunoSEQ multiplex PCR, the repertoire was profiled, and TCRdb retains in-frame clones only, with some absent. Of over 90,000 clones in the sample, over 60% were seen once. The sample consisted of PBMCs. This rearrangement joins TRBV9 to TRBJ2-7; possible D gene TRBD2, 5 bases. This receptor was identified in a male donor in good health and CMV-seropositive. The CDR3 protein is CASSVRWESNEQYF. The CDR3 bases are TGTGCCAGCAGCGTAAGGTGGGAGAGTAACGAGCAGTACTTC.